What follows are 27 T cell receptor beta chains derived from one specimen sequenced in a study of read filtering for tumor transcriptome and immune sequencing. The library was built from approximately 400 ng RNA with molecular barcoded adaptors for alpha/delta and beta/gamma chains. TCRdb fed the reads into MiXCR, producing one record per CDR3 protein. This table has about 130,000 distinct CDR3 sequences, 13% appearing once. Sequenced material: a population of CD138-negative cells sorted from bone marrow. These receptors were taken from a donor aged 40 or over with multiple myeloma.

This clonotype was observed at least ten times. The V and J genes are TRBV5-1 and TRBJ2-5; D is unresolved. Germline V gives CDR1 SGHRS, CDR2 YFSETQ. V gave up 0 bases and J gave up 5 bases, with 14 bases separating them. CDR3 length equals 15 residues. This chain's CDR3 is CASSLGASAGETQYF. Written as DNA, the CDR3 is TGCGCCAGCAGCTTGGGAGCGTCCGCCGGGGAGACCCAGTACTTC.

This clonotype was seen ten or more times. The DNA for the CDR3 is TGCGCCAGCAGCCAAGATCAGAATTCACCCCTCCACTTT. Its translation: CASSQDQNSPLHF. The rearrangement uses TRBV4-1 and TRBJ1-6; D unresolved. The CDR3 is 13 amino acids. Looked up from germline, CDR1 is MGHRA and CDR2 is YSYEKL. The V gene lost 0 bases and the J gene lost 7 bases, with 4 bases spanning the gap.

Turning to this clonotype: Being one base from a much bigger clone, this may be a read error. The chain employs TRBV28 and TRBJ2-6; a weak D match, TRBD2 (6 bases). Per germline, CDR1 MDHEN and CDR2 SYDVKM. The CDR3 runs to 13 residues. The DNA for the CDR3 is TGTGCCAGCAGTGATGCGGGGTGGGCAGTCCTGGCTTTC. Encoded protein: CASSDAGWAVLAF.

In its sample, this clonotype was seen many times. The V and J genes are TRBV7-8 and TRBJ2-7; D could derive from TRBD1 or TRBD2 (6 bases each). The CDR3 contains 15 residues. The germline gives CDR1 SGHVS, CDR2 FQNEAQ. V was trimmed by 5 bases and J by 5 bases, leaving 19 bases between them. This CDR3 is CASSPGPGGGNEQYF. Here the CDR3 DNA reads TGTGCCAGCAGCCCGGGGCCTGGAGGGGGTAACGAGCAGTACTTC.

This clonotype was observed many times. The chain employs TRBV20-1 and TRBJ1-5; 8 bases align to TRBD1. Trimming cost V 4 bases and J 0 bases; bases outside gene matches: 5. The CDR3 loop spans 15 amino acids. The germline V gene has CDR1 DFQATT and CDR2 SNEGSKA (reference sequence). CDR3 sequence reads: CSATSGGVSNQPQHF. The CDR3 DNA reads TGCAGTGCTACGTCAGGGGGCGTTAGCAATCAGCCCCAGCATTTT.

This clonotype was recorded at least ten times. DNA for the CDR3: TGCGCCAGCAGATCCGTAAGGGGGCTGACTGAAGCTTTCTTT. Translated: CASRSVRGLTEAFF. The chain combines TRBV5-1 with TRBJ1-1, with TRBD1 matching over 7 bases. The CDR3 is 14 amino acids. The V gene's germline CDR1 is SGHRS and CDR2 YFSETQ. V gave up 5 bases and J gave up 5 bases; unmatched junction bases: 9.

This clonotype was seen at least ten times. The chain has TRBV9 and TRBJ2-3; perhaps TRBD1 as D (5 bases). The CDR3 contains 14 residues. The germline gives CDR1 SGDLS, CDR2 YYNGEE. V lost 1 base and J lost 4, with 10 bases in between. The CDR3 sequence is CASSVFQGADTQYF. DNA of the CDR3: TGTGCCAGCAGCGTATTCCAAGGGGCAGATACGCAGTATTTT.

In this sample, this clonotype turned up many times. The chain combines TRBV5-1 with TRBJ1-4, with 9 positions matching TRBD1. The CDR3 runs 17 residues. V shed 3 bases and J 8 bases; nucleotides not matched to a gene: 14. Germline V CDR1 and CDR2: SGHRS, YFSETQ. The CDR3 DNA follows: TGCGCCAGCAGCTCCCCCGGGACAGGGAAGGAAGGCGAAAAACTGTTTTTT. The encoded protein is CASSSPGTGKEGEKLFF. The complete variable domain, with remaining parts taken from reference TRBV5-1 and TRBJ1-4, reads KAGVTQTPRYLIKTRGQQVTLSCSPISGHRSVSWYQQTPGQGLQFLFEYFSETQRNKGNFPGRFSGRQFSNSRSEMNVSTLELGDSALYLCASSSPGTGKEGEKLFFGSGTQLSVL.

This clonotype was counted many times. The chain links TRBV7-9 to TRBJ2-2; D call uncertain. Germline CDR1 reads SEHNR; CDR2 reads FQNEAQ (reference sequence). V was shortened by 3 bases and J by 2 bases, with 13 bases between the two germline ends. The CDR3 length is 16 residues. In nucleotides, the CDR3 is TGTGCCAGCAGCTTTGGGCAGAACACAAACACCGGGGAGCTGTTTTTT. The encoded protein is CASSFGQNTNTGELFF.

This clonotype was detected once. A much larger clone is a single base away; this may be a read error. This chain links TRBV6-2 or TRBV6-3 with TRBJ2-5, with D possibly TRBD2 on 5 matching bases. V dropped 8 bases and J dropped 2 bases, with 15 bases sitting between them. The CDR3 contains 14 residues. Looked up from germline, CDR1 is MNHEY and CDR2 is SVGEGT. The CDR3 sequence: CASGRGNLQETQYF. The CDR3 nucleotides are TGTGCCAGCGGGCGAGGGAACCTACAAGAGACCCAGTACTTC.

This clonotype was seen only a few times. A read error may be the cause here, since a much bigger clone is one base away. The chain uses TRBV5-1 and TRBJ2-4; 9 bases are a match to TRBD1. V dropped 4 bases and J dropped 3; count of bases not matched to a gene: 20. CDR1 and CDR2 from the germline V gene are SGHRS and YFSETQ. The CDR3 totals 20 residues. The CDR3 nucleotides are TGCGCCAGCAGCCGCGGATTCGGACAGGGGATTGGTGGGGTCAAAAACATTCAGTACTTC. The encoded protein is CASSRGFGQGIGGVKNIQYF.

Notes on this clonotype: It may be a read error: a sequence one base away is much more abundant. The chain couples TRBV12-3 or TRBV12-4 to TRBJ2-7; D is unclear. There are 13 residues in the CDR3. V was shortened by 1 base and J by 5 bases, with 9 bases between the two germline ends. CDR3 nucleotides: TGTGCCAGCAGTTTAGGGGCCCTCCACGAGCAGTACTTC. This encodes CASSLGALHEQYF.

About this clonotype itself: A much larger clone differs by one base, so this may be a read error. This chain joins TRBV7-7 and TRBJ2-5; 8 nucleotides agree with TRBD2. Germline values: CDR1 SSHAT, CDR2 FNYEAQ (reference sequence). The CDR3 covers 15 residues. CDR3 sequence reads: CTSSLAGTRGETQYF. DNA for the CDR3: TGTACTAGCAGCTTAGCCGGGACTAGAGGGGAGACCCAGTACTTC.

This clonotype has a count of ten or more. The chain couples TRBV28 to TRBJ2-1; D perhaps matches TRBD1 (5 bases). Trimming removed 4 bases at V and 9 bases at J, with 13 bases between. This CDR3 has 13 residues. The germline gives CDR1 MDHEN, CDR2 SYDVKM. CDR3: CASSSAPRGEQFF. The CDR3 region has the DNA TGTGCCAGCAGTTCGGCCCCTAGGGGTGAGCAGTTCTTC.

The chain links TRBV10-3 to TRBJ1-1; unclear D gene. The CDR3 contains 13 residues. The ends were cut back, 3 bases at V and 0 bases at J, with 5 bases in the middle. CDR1 and CDR2 from the germline V gene are ENHRY and SYGVKD. Written as DNA, the CDR3 is TGTGCCATCAGTGATTTAATGAACACTGAAGCTTTCTTT. It codes for CAISDLMNTEAFF.

In this sample, this clonotype turned up many times. A read error may produce the germline difference seen at one junction end. The chain carries TRBV29-1 and TRBJ2-1; D is undetermined. Germline lookup yields CDR1 SQVTM and CDR2 ANQGSEA. CDR3 size: 14 residues. The CDR3: CSVRPGQVPNEQLF. The DNA for the CDR3 is TGCAGCGTCCGCCCCGGGCAGGTTCCCAATGAGCAGCTCTTC.

This clonotype was seen repeatedly, ten times or more. This chain links TRBV28 with TRBJ2-3, with 8 bases aligning to TRBD2. Germline CDR1 reads MDHEN; CDR2 reads SYDVKM. V was clipped by 4 bases and J by 5 bases; unmatched bases: 5. The CDR3 spans 14 residues. In DNA, the CDR3 is TGTGCCAGCAGTTCTGGCGGGAGGCGAGATACGCAGTATTTT. Its translation: CASSSGGRRDTQYF.

The table lists this clonotype with many counts. The rearrangement links TRBV7-9 to TRBJ2-6; D is unresolved. The CDR3 has 15 residues. Trimming removed 1 base from V and 0 bases from J, with 4 bases in between. Germline assignment: CDR1 SEHNR and CDR2 FQNEAQ (reference sequence). CDR3 DNA sequence: TGTGCCAGCAGCTTAGGGGGCTCTGGGGCCAACGTCCTGACTTTC. This encodes CASSLGGSGANVLTF.

This clonotype was found many times. The V gene is TRBV29-1, the J gene TRBJ2-2; tentatively, D is TRBD2 (6 bases). The V end was cut by 6 bases, the J end by 1 base, with 6 bases between. The length of the CDR3 is 12 residues. CDR1 SQVTM and CDR2 ANQGSEA come from the germline V gene. The CDR3 sequence is CSVEGNTGELFF. The CDR3 DNA is TGCAGCGTGGAGGGGAACACCGGGGAGCTGTTTTTT.

This clonotype was counted ten times or more. The CDR3 DNA reads TGTGCCAGCAGTTACACGATCTCCTACGAGCAGTACTTC. Its protein product is CASSYTISYEQYF. V gene TRBV6-2 or TRBV6-3 combines with J gene TRBJ2-7; D gene uncertain. The CDR3 runs 13 residues. V gave up 2 bases and J gave up 0 bases, with 5 bases separating them. From germline, CDR1 is MNHEY and CDR2 SVGEGT.

In its sample, this clonotype was seen many times. The rearrangement links TRBV27 to TRBJ1-1; TRBD1 matches at 9 bases. Germline assignment: CDR1 MNHEY and CDR2 SMNVEV (reference sequence). Unmatched junction bases numbered 13, after V lost 6 bases and J lost 5 bases. The CDR3 has 16 residues. This CDR3 reads CASRDDKTGGMTEAFF. The CDR3 coding sequence is TGTGCCAGCAGGGATGACAAAACAGGGGGCATGACTGAAGCTTTCTTT.

This clonotype occurred many times. The chain carries TRBV20-1 and TRBJ2-1, with 12 bases identical to TRBD2. CDR3 length: 16 residues. Germline CDR1 DFQATT, CDR2 SNEGSKA (reference sequence). V was clipped by 4 bases and J by 7 bases; unmatched bases: 11. The CDR3 sequence is CSAMGLAGGPGNEQFF. CDR3 nucleotide sequence: TGCAGTGCTATGGGCCTAGCGGGAGGGCCGGGAAATGAGCAGTTCTTC.

The chain carries TRBV9 and TRBJ2-6, with 8 bases matching TRBD1. CDR3 length: 21 amino acids. V lost 4 bases, J lost 4 bases, and 22 bases stayed unmatched. Germline V CDR1 and CDR2: SGDLS, YYNGEE. CDR3 protein: CASSPPPGTGDPVTGANVLTF. The CDR3, as DNA: TGTGCCAGCAGCCCCCCCCCCGGGACAGGTGATCCGGTGACCGGGGCCAACGTCCTGACTTTC.

This clonotype turned up a few times. A much larger clone differs by one base, so this may be a read error. Since the CDR3 does not end with the conserved phenylalanine or tryptophan, this likely comes from a read error. No DNA is shown, since the ends of the CDR3 on it are uncertain; the CDR3 is the one TCRdb lists. The J gene is TRBJ2-1, the V gene TRBV12-3 or TRBV12-4; TRBD2 is taken as the D call from the table, unchecked against the DNA. Termini included, the CDR3 measures 13 amino acids. The CDR3 loop is CASSPSEESERFY.

This clonotype was observed at least ten times. The chain is built from TRBV6-1 and TRBJ2-5, with D perhaps matching TRBD2 (6 bases). The CDR3 covers 15 residues. CDR1 is MNHNS and CDR2 is SASEGT in the germline V gene. Trimming pared 5 bases from V and 7 bases from J, leaving 20 bases between. The DNA of the CDR3 is TGTGCCAGCAGTAAGACCGGGACTGGGGCCGGGACCCAGTACTTC. Protein product: CASSKTGTGAGTQYF.

Details on this clonotype: Since a much larger clone is just one base distant, this may be a read error. The rearrangement uses TRBV20-1 and TRBJ2-3; TRBD1 might be the D (6 bases). Per germline, CDR1 DFQATT and CDR2 SNEGSKA (reference sequence). The CDR3 is 11 residues long. CDR3 nucleotides: TGCAGGGGGGACATTCAACATACGCAGTATTTT. This codes for CRGDIQHTQYF.

This clonotype was picked up many times. The rearrangement joins TRBV12-3 or TRBV12-4 to TRBJ1-2, with D maybe TRBD1 (5 bases). With 3 bases removed from V and 8 bases from J, the gap between germline ends came to 13 bases. This CDR3 has 13 amino acids. CDR3 DNA: TGTGCCAGCAGTTTTGGGCAGGGCGGGGGCTACACCTTC. Translated, it gives CASSFGQGGGYTF.